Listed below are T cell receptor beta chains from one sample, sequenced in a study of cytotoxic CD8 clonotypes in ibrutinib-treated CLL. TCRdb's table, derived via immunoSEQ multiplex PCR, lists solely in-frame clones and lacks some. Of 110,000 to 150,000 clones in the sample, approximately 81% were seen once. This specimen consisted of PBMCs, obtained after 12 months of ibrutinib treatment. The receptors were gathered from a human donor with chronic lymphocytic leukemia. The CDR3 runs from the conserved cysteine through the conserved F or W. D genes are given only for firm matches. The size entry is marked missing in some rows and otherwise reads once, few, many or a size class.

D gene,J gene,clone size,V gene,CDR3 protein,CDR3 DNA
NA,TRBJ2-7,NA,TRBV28,CASSPFFRITYEQYF,TGTGCCAGCAGCCCATTCTTCAGGATAACCTACGAGCAGTACTTC
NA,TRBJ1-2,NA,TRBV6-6,CASSYSSTANYGYTF,TGTGCCAGCAGTTACTCGTCCACAGCTAACTATGGCTACACCTTC
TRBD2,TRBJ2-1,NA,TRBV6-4,CASSDSLADEQFF,TGTGCCAGCAGTGACTCGCTAGCGGATGAGCAGTTCTTC
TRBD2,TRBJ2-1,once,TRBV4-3,CASSQGLAGRLSYNEQFF,TGCGCCAGCAGCCAAGGGCTAGCGGGAAGACTCTCCTACAATGAGCAGTTCTTC
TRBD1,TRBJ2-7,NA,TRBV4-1,CASSPRTGRRDEQYF,TGCGCCAGCAGCCCCCGGACAGGCCGACGGGACGAGCAGTACTTC
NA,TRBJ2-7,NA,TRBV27,CASRDNAYEQYF,TGTGCCAGCAGGGACAACGCCTACGAGCAGTACTTC
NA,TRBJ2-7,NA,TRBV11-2,CASSLEGRYYEQYF,TGTGCCAGCAGCTTAGAAGGAAGGTACTACGAGCAGTACTTC
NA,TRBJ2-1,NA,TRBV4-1,CASSQVSLAVNEQFF,TGCGCCAGCAGCCAAGTATCCTTGGCGGTGAATGAGCAGTTCTTC
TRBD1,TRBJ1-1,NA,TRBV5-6,CASSLGDRVNTEAFF,TGTGCCAGCAGCTTGGGAGACAGGGTCAACACTGAAGCTTTCTTT
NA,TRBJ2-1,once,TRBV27,CASSPDRNEQFF,TGTGCCAGCAGCCCCGACAGGAATGAGCAGTTCTTC
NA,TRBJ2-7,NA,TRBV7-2,CASSKGAYEQYF,TGTGCCAGCAGCAAAGGGGCCTACGAGCAGTACTTC
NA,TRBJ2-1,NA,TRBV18,CASSPPGTANEQFF,TGTGCCAGCTCACCACCGGGGACCGCGAATGAGCAGTTCTTC
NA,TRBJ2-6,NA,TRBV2,CASSMTGANVLTF,TGTGCCAGCAGTATGACTGGGGCCAACGTCCTGACTTTC
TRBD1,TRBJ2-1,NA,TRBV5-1,CASSLSRGLNEQFF,TGCGCCAGCAGCTTATCCAGGGGGCTCAATGAGCAGTTCTTC
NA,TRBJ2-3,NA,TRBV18,CASSPLNGASTDTQYF,TGTGCCAGCTCACCCCTCAACGGAGCTAGCACAGATACGCAGTATTTT
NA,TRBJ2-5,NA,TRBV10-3,CAISEFNARDGEGETQYF,TGTGCCATCAGTGAGTTTAACGCACGGGACGGCGAGGGAGAGACCCAGTACTTC
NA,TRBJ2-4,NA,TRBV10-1,CASSPGESGSIQYF,TGCGCCAGCAGCCCCGGCGAATCGGGGAGCATTCAGTACTTC
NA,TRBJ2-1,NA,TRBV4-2,CASSPGGQRNEQFF,TGTGCCAGCAGCCCCGGGGGACAGAGGAATGAGCAGTTCTTC
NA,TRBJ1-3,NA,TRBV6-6,CASSYSGQAGFTIYF,TGTGCCAGCAGTTACTCAGGCCAGGCCGGATTCACCATATATTTT
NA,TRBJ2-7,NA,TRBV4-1,CASSREVVSYEQYF,TGCGCCAGCAGCCGGGAGGTCGTAAGCTACGAGCAGTACTTC
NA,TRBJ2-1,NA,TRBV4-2,CASSHLDTPLYNEQFF,TGTGCCAGCAGCCACCTCGACACCCCTCTCTACAATGAGCAGTTCTTC
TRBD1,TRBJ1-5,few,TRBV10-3,CAISDGTDNAQHF,TGTGCCATCAGTGATGGGACAGACAATGCCCAGCATTTT
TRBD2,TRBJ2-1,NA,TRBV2,CASSRASGRANEQFF,TGTGCCAGCAGTCGAGCTAGCGGGAGGGCCAATGAGCAGTTCTTC
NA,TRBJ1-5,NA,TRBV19,CASSITVQQPQHF,TGTGCCAGTAGTATAACGGTACAGCAGCCCCAGCATTTT
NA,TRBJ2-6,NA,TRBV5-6,CASSLAEQYRFSGANVLTF,TGTGCCAGCAGCTTGGCCGAACAGTACAGATTCTCTGGGGCCAACGTCCTGACTTTC
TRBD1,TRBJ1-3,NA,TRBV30,CAWGSLGRGPSGNTIYF,TGTGCCTGGGGTTCACTCGGTAGGGGGCCCTCTGGAAACACCATATATTTT
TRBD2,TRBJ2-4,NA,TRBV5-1,CASSLRTSGGGNIQYF,TGCGCCAGCAGCCTCAGGACTAGCGGGGGAGGGAACATTCAGTACTTC
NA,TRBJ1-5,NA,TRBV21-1,CASKPIQPQHF,TGTGCCAGCAAACCCATACAGCCCCAGCATTTT
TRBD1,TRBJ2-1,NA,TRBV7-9,CASSLGGGSNEQFF,TGTGCCAGCAGCTTAGGAGGGGGCTCGAATGAGCAGTTCTTC
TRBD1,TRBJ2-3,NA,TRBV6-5,CASSSRQGRDTQYF,TGTGCCAGCAGCTCTCGACAGGGACGGGATACGCAGTATTTT
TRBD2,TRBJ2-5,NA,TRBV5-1,CASSGRGETQYF,TGCGCCAGCAGCGGGAGGGGAGAGACCCAGTACTTC
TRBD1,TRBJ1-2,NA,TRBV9,CASSVGPPGGPGKGYTF,TGTGCCAGCAGCGTAGGCCCACCAGGGGGCCCGGGTAAAGGCTACACCTTC
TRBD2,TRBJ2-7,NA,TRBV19,CASSTHRLAGSEQYF,TGTGCCAGTAGTACCCACAGACTAGCGGGAAGCGAGCAGTACTTC